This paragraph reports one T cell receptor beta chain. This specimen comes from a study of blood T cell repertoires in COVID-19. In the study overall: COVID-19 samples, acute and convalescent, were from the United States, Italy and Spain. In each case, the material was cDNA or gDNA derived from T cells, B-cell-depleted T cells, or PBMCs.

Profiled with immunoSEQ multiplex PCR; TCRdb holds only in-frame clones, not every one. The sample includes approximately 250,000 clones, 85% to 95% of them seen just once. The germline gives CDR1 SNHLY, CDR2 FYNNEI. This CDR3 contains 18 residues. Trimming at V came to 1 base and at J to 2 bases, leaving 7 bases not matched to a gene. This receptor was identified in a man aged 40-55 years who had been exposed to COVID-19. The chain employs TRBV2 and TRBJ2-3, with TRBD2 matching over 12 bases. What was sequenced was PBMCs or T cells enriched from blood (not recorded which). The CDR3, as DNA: TGTGCCAGCAGTGAAGATGGGCTAGCGGGGGGGAACACAGATACGCAGTATTTT. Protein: CASSEDGLAGGNTDTQYF.